These 21 T cell receptor beta chains share one sample of origin, sequenced in a study of blood T cell repertoires in COVID-19. Sequencing was performed with immunoSEQ multiplex PCR; in TCRdb, only in-frame clones are kept and a portion is missing. The sample shows 250,000 to 300,000 clones, approximately 91% of them seen only once. The source material was PBMCs or T cells enriched from blood (not recorded which). These receptor sequences come from a woman in her thirties or forties with acute COVID-19.

J is TRBJ1-5 and V is TRBV27, with a possible D match to TRBD1 (6 bases). Germline CDR1 and CDR2: MNHEY and SMNVEV (reference sequence). The length of the CDR3 is 15 residues. V lost 6 bases, J lost 3 bases, and 15 bases lay in between. The CDR3 is CASRLQGGVNQPQHF. Here the CDR3 DNA reads TGTGCCAGCAGGCTACAGGGAGGGGTCAATCAGCCCCAGCATTTT.

CDR3 sequence (DNA): TGTGCCAGCAGCTTAGCAGGGGGCGCAAGCTCACCCCTCCACTTT. Translated: CASSLAGGASSPLHF. J is TRBJ1-6 and V is TRBV5-4, with 8 bases fitting TRBD1. The length of the CDR3 is 15 residues. Germline V CDR1 and CDR2: SGHNT, YYREEE (reference sequence). The junction had 8 bases not matched to a gene; V was cut back by 2 bases and J by 10 bases.

This clone has more than one count but fewer than ten. This chain connects TRBV19 to TRBJ1-5, with D possibly being TRBD1 (6 bases). Germline V gene lookup returns CDR1 LNHDA and CDR2 SQIVND (reference sequence). The CDR3 length is 16 residues. The germline V and J ends were trimmed by 4 bases and 0 bases, with 13 bases remaining between them. CDR3: CASSTLTGSSNQPQHF. CDR3 nucleotide sequence: TGTGCCAGTAGTACCTTGACAGGTTCTAGCAATCAGCCCCAGCATTTT.

V usage is TRBV30 and J usage is TRBJ2-4; 14 bases fit TRBD2. This CDR3 contains 21 residues. The V gene end was trimmed by 6 bases and the J gene end by 0 bases; junction bases not matched to a gene: 19. The germline V gene encodes CDR1 GTSNPN and CDR2 SVGIG (reference sequence). Here the CDR3 DNA reads TGTGCCTGTACCCCCCCGACTAGCGGGGGGGCCCAATCACTAGCCAAAAACATTCAGTACTTC. Amino acids: CACTPPTSGGAQSLAKNIQYF.

This rearrangement joins TRBV28 to TRBJ1-1; TRBD1 might be the D (5 bases). CDR1 and CDR2 (germline): MDHEN, SYDVKM. CDR3 length equals 13 residues. Trimming pared 6 bases from V and 6 bases from J, leaving 14 bases between. The CDR3 DNA is TGTGCCAGCAGAATCAGGGATTCCCCTGAAGCTTTCTTT. This sequence encodes CASRIRDSPEAFF.

The J gene is TRBJ1-5, the V gene TRBV6-5; possibly TRBD1 for D (6 bases). Per the germline V gene, CDR1 is MNHEY and CDR2 is SVGAGI. Trimming pared 4 bases from V and 1 base from J, leaving 8 bases between. The CDR3 is made up of 14 amino acids. DNA of the CDR3: TGTGCCAGCAGTTTCACAGGGAGCAATCAGCCCCAGCATTTT. Protein: CASSFTGSNQPQHF.

The gene calls are TRBV28 and TRBJ1-5, with D tentatively TRBD1 (6 bases). From germline, CDR1 is MDHEN and CDR2 SYDVKM. The CDR3 consists of 16 residues. V dropped 6 bases and J dropped 0 bases, with 15 bases sitting between them. CDR3 bases: TGTGCCAGCAGCCGGCCTCGGGACATTAGCAATCAGCCCCAGCATTTT. Amino acid sequence: CASSRPRDISNQPQHF.

This clone was recorded only once. The V call is TRBV19, the J call TRBJ1-6; D might be TRBD1 (5 bases). This CDR3 region has 15 residues. Germline V gene sequence: CDR1 LNHDA, CDR2 SQIVND (reference sequence). V dropped 4 bases and J dropped 8 bases, with 15 bases sitting between them. This CDR3 reads CASSTQGYWDSPLHF. The CDR3, as DNA: TGTGCCAGTAGTACCCAGGGTTATTGGGATTCACCCCTCCACTTT. Complete variable domain (other parts from reference TRBV19 and TRBJ1-6): DGGITQSPKYLFRKEGQNVTLSCEQNLNHDAMYWYRQDPGQGLRLIYYSQIVNDFQKGDIAEGYSVSREKKESFPLTVTSAQKNPTAFYLCASSTQGYWDSPLHFGNGTRLTVT.

The chain couples TRBV10-1 to TRBJ1-2; TRBD1 matches 10 bases. CDR1 WNHNN and CDR2 SYGVQD come from the germline V gene (reference sequence). V trimming: 4 bases; J trimming: 4 bases; junction bases outside the gene matches: 3. CDR3 length: 14 amino acids. CDR3 region: CASSGDRGPYGYTF. As DNA, the CDR3 is TGCGCCAGCAGTGGGGACAGGGGACCCTATGGCTACACCTTC.

The chain couples TRBV3-1 (or the pseudogene TRBV3-2) to TRBJ2-1; TRBD2 matches 14 bases. CDR1 is LGHDT, CDR2 YNNKEL, per germline (reference sequence). V lost 4 bases and J lost 7; bases outside the gene matches: 9. The CDR3 length is 17 residues. DNA for the CDR3: TGTGCCAGCAGCCTATTAGGCGGGACTAGCGGGAGTAATGAGCAGTTCTTC. Residues: CASSLLGGTSGSNEQFF.

This clone occurred a few times. The V gene is TRBV19, the J gene TRBJ1-3; 7 bases fit TRBD1. Losses at the gene ends were 6 bases for V and 2 bases for J; bases not matched to a gene: 4. Germline V lookup: CDR1 LNHDA, CDR2 SQIVND (reference sequence). The CDR3 extends over 14 amino acids. The CDR3 nucleotides read TGTGCCAGTAGCCACAGGGGAACTGGAAACACCATATATTTT. It specifies CASSHRGTGNTIYF.

The rearrangement links TRBV4-2 to TRBJ2-2, with D perhaps TRBD2 (6 bases). CDR3 length: 16 residues. Germline loops: CDR1 LGHNA, CDR2 YNFKEQ. V lost 1 base, J lost 5 bases, and 14 bases lay in between. The CDR3 DNA is TGTGCCAGCAGCCAAGTTGGGCGGGATGATACCGGGGAGCTGTTTTTT. The encoded protein is CASSQVGRDDTGELFF.

The rearrangement joins TRBV7-2 to TRBJ1-1; no reliable D call. The CDR3 covers 13 residues. Germline V CDR1 and CDR2: SGHTA, FQGNSA. With 5 bases removed from V and 1 base from J, the gap between germline ends came to 8 bases. CDR3 in amino acids: CASSPQKNTEAFF. The DNA for the CDR3 is TGTGCCAGCAGCCCCCAGAAGAACACTGAAGCTTTCTTT.

About this clone itself: The sample carries other DNA sequences with the same CDR3. This chain connects TRBV7-6 to TRBJ2-7; 8 positions agree with TRBD1. Germline V gene lookup returns CDR1 SGHVS and CDR2 FNYEAQ. The CDR3 is made up of 14 amino acids. V trimming: 4 bases; J trimming: 2 bases; junction bases outside the gene matches: 4. Written as DNA, the CDR3 is TGTGCCAGCAGCTCCGGGACAGGTGCCTACGAGCAGTACTTC. Amino acids: CASSSGTGAYEQYF.

CDR3 coding DNA: TGTGCCTGGACTATCGACCTGGGGAGGTCTTCACCCCTCCACTTT. Protein product: CAWTIDLGRSSPLHF. The chain is built from TRBV30 and TRBJ1-6; D call uncertain. Germline CDR1 and CDR2: GTSNPN and SVGIG (reference sequence). The CDR3 spans 15 residues. Trimming took off 4 bases at V and 9 bases at J, with 19 bases between the two ends.

The chain joins TRBV12-3 or TRBV12-4 to TRBJ2-7; a weak D match, TRBD1 (5 bases). The CDR3 is 13 residues long. Trimming removed 3 bases at V and 5 bases at J, with 11 bases between. DNA of the CDR3: TGTGCCAGCAGTTTCGCAGGGTACCACGAGCAGTACTTC. Its translation is CASSFAGYHEQYF.

The chain has TRBV6-5 and TRBJ1-3; D may be TRBD1 (6 bases). The length of the CDR3 is 16 residues. V shed 2 bases and J shed 4 bases, with 15 bases lying between them. Germline CDR1 MNHEY, CDR2 SVGAGI. The DNA of the CDR3 is TGTGCCAGCAGTTACCCGACAGGTTCAGGAGGAAACACCATATATTTT. Residues: CASSYPTGSGGNTIYF.

CDR3: CASSKLRAADTQYF. The CDR3 nucleotides read TGTGCCAGCAGCAAGCTGAGGGCGGCGGATACGCAGTATTTT. The chain employs TRBV6-2 or TRBV6-3 and TRBJ2-3, with D perhaps matching TRBD2 (5 bases). Germline CDR1 is MNHEY and CDR2 is SVGEGT. The CDR3 consists of 14 residues. The V end lost 6 bases, the J end lost 6 bases, and 16 bases lay between the germline ends.

V is TRBV7-3 and J is TRBJ2-5; 8 bases map to TRBD2. Looked up from germline, CDR1 is SGHTA and CDR2 is FQGTGA. The CDR3 extends over 15 amino acids. V lost 3 bases to trimming and J lost 5 bases; unmatched junction nucleotides: 8. In DNA, the CDR3 is TGTGCCAGCAGCTTGGGCGGGGGGTTTCTGGAGACCCAGTACTTC. Translating it yields CASSLGGGFLETQYF.

The CDR3 region has the DNA TGTGCCAGCACCCGACAGGAAGCGTATAATTCACCCCTCCACTTT. Translating gives CASTRQEAYNSPLHF. The chain combines TRBV6-5 with TRBJ1-6; weak D call: TRBD1 (6 bases). Trimming pared 7 bases from V and 4 bases from J, leaving 14 bases between. This CDR3 comprises 15 residues. Germline-derived CDR1 and CDR2 are MNHEY and SVGAGI.

This clone was seen only once. The rearrangement links TRBV7-2 to TRBJ1-2; 11 bases are shared with TRBD1. This CDR3 is 16 amino acids long. V lost 2 bases, J lost 8 bases, and 10 bases stayed unmatched. The germline V gene has CDR1 SGHTA and CDR2 FQGNSA. The CDR3 sequence: CASSLTTGTGGEGYTF. CDR3 DNA: TGTGCCAGCAGCTTAACAACCGGGACAGGGGGTGAAGGCTACACCTTC. Variable domain in full (rest from reference TRBV7-2 and TRBJ1-2): GAGVSQSPSNKVTEKGKDVELRCDPISGHTALYWYRQSLGQGLEFLIYFQGNSAPDKSGLPSDRFSAERTGGSVSTLTIQRTQQEDSAVYLCASSLTTGTGGEGYTFGSGTRLTVV.